The rows below give T cell receptor beta chains drawn from one sample of a study of shared clonotypes between healthy human individuals. Repertoires were generated with immunoSEQ multiplex PCR, while TCRdb's copy carries only in-frame clones and drops some. The table has some 380,000 clones, roughly 96% seen once. The specimen sequenced was memory CD8+ T cells sorted from blood. The receptors derive from a man aged 30-40 years in good health. Both conserved end residues are part of each CDR3. D genes are given only for firm matches. Clone size is not always given. Where it is, it says once, few, many or a class for expanded clones.

>TRBV11-2|TRBJ1-2|NA|TRBD1
CASSLGQGGYTF
TGTGCCAGCAGCTTAGGACAGGGTGGCTACACCTTC
>TRBV4-2|TRBJ2-7|NA|NA
CASSQESSYEQYF
TGTGCCAGCAGCCAAGAATCCTCCTACGAGCAGTACTTC
>TRBV6-5|TRBJ2-6|NA|NA
CASSYSGVAGANVLTF
TGTGCCAGCAGTTACTCTGGGGTAGCCGGGGCCAACGTCCTGACTTTC
>TRBV5-1|TRBJ1-1|NA|NA
CASSFPGEQAFF
TGCGCCAGCAGCTTTCCAGGTGAACAAGCTTTCTTT
>TRBV30|TRBJ2-6|NA|NA
CAWSGWIDRPGANVLTF
TGTGCCTGGAGTGGGTGGATTGACAGACCTGGGGCCAACGTCCTGACTTTC
>TRBV30|TRBJ2-5|NA|NA
CAWSLGLETQYF
TGTGCCTGGAGTTTGGGACTAGAGACCCAGTACTTC
>TRBV2|TRBJ1-5|NA|NA
CASRRVGQPQHF
TGTGCCAGCAGGAGGGTAGGTCAGCCCCAGCATTTT
>TRBV15|TRBJ1-5|NA|NA
CATSISSDDTWWSQPQHF
TGTGCCACCAGCATTTCCAGCGATGACACATGGTGGAGTCAGCCCCAGCATTTT
>TRBV6-1|TRBJ1-4|NA|NA
CASTPNQSTNEKLFF
TGTGCCAGCACTCCGAACCAGTCAACTAATGAAAAACTGTTTTTT
>TRBV11-2|TRBJ1-4|NA|NA
CASSSAPLSELFF
TGTGCCAGCAGCTCCGCCCCCCTCTCAGAACTGTTTTTT
>TRBV6-1|TRBJ2-3|once|NA
CASSEAADTQYF
TGTGCCAGCAGTGAAGCGGCGGATACGCAGTATTTT
>TRBV15|TRBJ2-1|NA|NA
CATSAMGNEQFF
TGTGCCACCAGCGCGATGGGGAATGAGCAGTTCTTC
>TRBV27|TRBJ2-7|NA|NA
CASSFYPRTVPYEQYF
TGTGCCAGCAGTTTCTACCCCCGGACAGTCCCCTACGAGCAGTACTTC
>TRBV6-5|TRBJ2-5|NA|NA
CASSLRRFQETQYF
TGTGCCAGCAGTCTCCGGCGCTTCCAAGAGACCCAGTACTTC
>TRBV25-1|TRBJ1-2|NA|TRBD1
CASSRGQRPNYGYTF
TGTGCCAGCAGTCGGGGACAGCGACCGAACTATGGCTACACCTTC
>TRBV14|TRBJ1-2|NA|NA
CASSQGTAANYGYTF
TGTGCCAGCAGCCAAGGGACTGCAGCTAACTATGGCTACACCTTC
>TRBV5-1|TRBJ2-3|once|NA
CASSLGGAKDTQYF
TGCGCCAGCAGCTTGGGGGGGGCCAAAGATACGCAGTATTTT
>TRBV30|TRBJ2-1|NA|TRBD2
CAWSSGRYNEQFF
TGTGCCTGGAGTAGCGGGAGGTACAATGAGCAGTTCTTC
>TRBV27|TRBJ2-3|NA|NA
CASSIRGAGGTDTQYF
TGTGCCAGCAGTATCAGGGGTGCGGGAGGCACAGATACGCAGTATTTT
>TRBV6-5|TRBJ2-5|NA|NA
CASSAPGSGTREWYF
TGTGCCAGCAGCGCCCCGGGGAGCGGGACAAGAGAGTGGTACTTC
>TRBV30|TRBJ2-1|NA|TRBD2
CAWGSGWSQFF
TGTGCCTGGGGTAGCGGGTGGTCGCAGTTCTTC
>TRBV5-6|TRBJ2-3|NA|TRBD1
CASSLARGDRVEDTQYF
TGTGCCAGCAGCTTGGCTCGCGGGGACAGGGTGGAAGATACGCAGTATTTT
>TRBV10-3|TRBJ1-4|once|NA
CAISFGAELFF
TGTGCCATCAGTTTTGGGGCAGAACTGTTTTTT
>TRBV5-6|TRBJ2-7|NA|NA
CASSFWGTATYEQYF
TGTGCCAGCAGCTTTTGGGGGACGGCAACCTACGAGCAGTACTTC
>TRBV7-2|TRBJ2-1|NA|TRBD2
CASSRGASGMNEQFF
TGTGCCAGCAGCAGAGGGGCTAGCGGGATGAATGAGCAGTTCTTC
>TRBV27|TRBJ2-2|once|NA
CASSPRKGGELFF
TGTGCCAGCAGTCCTAGAAAGGGCGGGGAGCTGTTTTTT
>TRBV11-2|TRBJ2-3|NA|NA
CASSLDLKGTQYF
TGTGCCAGCAGCTTAGATCTTAAGGGTACGCAGTATTTT
>TRBV5-5|TRBJ2-2|NA|TRBD2
CASSLASGTGELFF
TGTGCCAGCAGCTTGGCTAGCGGGACCGGGGAGCTGTTTTTT
>TRBV28|TRBJ1-4|NA|TRBD1
CASSLKGQGFNEKLFF
TGTGCCAGCAGTTTAAAGGGACAGGGCTTTAATGAAAAACTGTTTTTT
>TRBV4-2|TRBJ2-2|NA|NA
CASSHGLVGGANTGELFF
TGTGCCAGCAGCCACGGGCTAGTAGGTGGGGCGAACACCGGGGAGCTGTTTTTT
>TRBV28|TRBJ1-2|NA|TRBD1
CASRDTGDGYTF
TGTGCCAGCAGGGATACAGGGGATGGCTACACCTTC
>TRBV18|TRBJ2-7|NA|TRBD2
CASSPAGTSSNEQYF
TGTGCCAGCTCACCAGCCGGGACTAGTTCCAACGAGCAGTACTTC
>TRBV28|TRBJ2-7|NA|NA
CASSFGDYEQYF
TGTGCCAGCAGTTTTGGGGACTACGAGCAGTACTTC
>TRBV2|TRBJ2-7|once|NA
CASFRAGEQYF
TGTGCCAGCTTTAGAGCGGGCGAGCAGTACTTC
>TRBV19|TRBJ1-3|NA|NA
CASSIGPGASGNTIYF
TGTGCCAGTAGTATCGGCCCAGGGGCATCTGGAAACACCATATATTTT
>TRBV19|TRBJ2-7|NA|TRBD2
CASPPPSGRNEQYF
TGTGCCAGCCCCCCCCCTAGCGGGAGAAACGAGCAGTACTTC
>TRBV9|TRBJ2-3|NA|TRBD1
CASSPTGGRTDTQYF
TGTGCCAGCAGCCCGACAGGGGGCCGAACAGATACGCAGTATTTT
>TRBV5-4|TRBJ2-3|NA|TRBD2
CASSSAGLAGDTQYF
TGTGCCAGCAGCTCGGCGGGACTAGCGGGAGATACGCAGTATTTT
>TRBV11-1|TRBJ2-7|NA|NA
CASSPRGRGTYEQYF
TGTGCCAGCAGCCCCCGGGGGAGGGGGACCTACGAGCAGTACTTC
>TRBV15|TRBJ1-2|NA|NA
CATSGGTSYYGYTF
TGTGCCACCAGCGGAGGGACATCCTACTATGGCTACACCTTC
>TRBV4-1|TRBJ1-5|NA|NA
CASSHVANQPQHF
TGCGCCAGCAGCCATGTGGCCAATCAGCCCCAGCATTTT
>TRBV10-3|TRBJ2-7|once|NA
CAISELQGLSYEQYF
TGTGCCATCAGTGAGTTACAGGGACTTTCCTACGAGCAGTACTTC
>TRBV6-6|TRBJ2-5|NA|NA
CASSYSTSWETQYF
TGTGCCAGCAGTTACTCCACTAGTTGGGAGACCCAGTACTTC
>TRBV30|TRBJ1-4|NA|TRBD1
CAWSLRDRGRFEKLFF
TGTGCCTGGAGCCTCCGGGACAGGGGGCGGTTTGAAAAACTGTTTTTT
>TRBV25-1|TRBJ2-7|NA|TRBD1
CASSEWTGGYEQYF
TGTGCCAGCAGTGAATGGACAGGGGGCTACGAGCAGTACTTC
>TRBV10-3|TRBJ2-7|NA|TRBD2
CAIRGTSENEQYF
TGTGCCATCAGAGGGACTAGTGAGAACGAGCAGTACTTC
>TRBV5-1|TRBJ2-7|NA|NA
CASSLEASYEQYF
TGCGCCAGCAGCTTGGAGGCCAGCTACGAGCAGTACTTC